The clone carrying this T cell receptor beta chain was detected ten times or more. The antigen remains unidentified. The data were obtained in a study of T-cell reconstitution after alpha-beta-depleted transplantation in children. A library of TCRbeta sequences, prepared with unique molecular identifiers, was generated. TCRdb re-derived calls from the PCR reads in MiXCR, one entry per CDR3 protein. The data contain over 150,000 distinct CDR3 sequences, approximately 6% of them seen just once; the ten biggest clones take up just over 4.5%. Study conclusions and caveats: Two months or so post-transplant, alpha-beta T cells reportedly derived from several hundred expanded graft clones. Surviving recipient T cells and thymic progenitors accounted for the high day-60 TCRbeta diversity observed in some patients. At one year after transplant, newly produced T cells mostly accounted for T-cell counts and diversity.

The CDR3 contains 13 residues. CDR1 LGHNA and CDR2 YNFKEQ come from the germline V gene. V lost 4 bases and J 8 bases, leaving 11 bases between the germline ends. This clonotype originated in a girl under three years old with combined immunodeficiency, due to receive a stem cell transplant. Here the sequenced sample was PBMCs, taken before TCRalphabeta/CD19-depleted stem cell transplant. This sequence joins TRBV4-2 and TRBJ2-2; weak D call: TRBD2 (6 bases). CDR3 in DNA: TGTGCCAGCAGCCCCTTGGAGGGGGGGGAGCTGTTTTTT. Translating gives CASSPLEGGELFF.